These 32 T cell receptor beta chains originate from one sample sequenced in a study of blood T cell repertoires in COVID-19. The data were produced by immunoSEQ multiplex PCR, yet TCRdb's version contains in-frame clones alone and is incomplete. The sample has about 200,000 clones, 70% to 85% seen once. Sequencing was performed on PBMCs or T cells enriched from blood (not recorded which). The receptors derive from a woman aged 60-70 years with acute COVID-19.

J is TRBJ2-5 and V is TRBV5-6; D remains ambiguous. Germline V CDR1 and CDR2: SGHDT, YYEEEE. The V gene lost 0 bases and the J gene lost 5 bases, with 5 bases spanning the gap. The CDR3 length is 12 residues. The CDR3 DNA follows: TGTGCCAGCAGCTTGGCCCCGGAGACCCAGTACTTC. This codes for CASSLAPETQYF.

The V gene is TRBV30, the J gene TRBJ1-1, with 7 bases identical to TRBD1. The CDR3 length is 13 residues. The ends lost 1 base at V and 4 bases at J; junction bases unmatched: 3. Germline V gene sequence: CDR1 GTSNPN, CDR2 SVGIG (reference sequence). The CDR3 coding sequence is TGTGCCTGGAGTGAGGCAGGGGGCACTGAAGCTTTCTTT. As protein: CAWSEAGGTEAFF.

The V and J genes are TRBV7-9 and TRBJ2-2; D is unresolved. V lost 5 bases and J 7 bases, leaving 14 bases between the germline ends. Germline assignment: CDR1 SEHNR and CDR2 FQNEAQ (reference sequence). This CDR3 region has 14 residues. The CDR3 DNA reads TGTGCCAGCAGCATTCGACAAGACGGCGGGGAGCTGTTTTTT. As protein: CASSIRQDGGELFF.

Here the CDR3 reads CASSQLGTGRSYGYTF. For the CDR3, the DNA is TGCGCCAGCAGCCAGCTCGGGACAGGGAGGTCTTATGGCTACACCTTC. The chain employs TRBV4-3 and TRBJ1-2, with 9 bases identical to TRBD1. Germline CDR1 and CDR2: LGHNA and YSLEER. Trimming removed 3 bases from V and 5 bases from J; junction bases left unmatched: 10. This CDR3 is 16 amino acids long.

The chain employs TRBV5-1 and TRBJ2-7; 16 bases fit TRBD2. Trimming at V came to 3 bases and at J to 5 bases, leaving 17 bases not matched to a gene. Germline CDR1 and CDR2: SGHRS and YFSETQ. This CDR3 is 20 amino acids long. Here the CDR3 DNA reads TGCGCCAGCAGCTCCGAGGGACTAGCGGGAGGGCCGTGGAAATCACACGAGCAGTACTTC. This gives the protein CASSSEGLAGGPWKSHEQYF.

This chain uses TRBV18 with TRBJ2-7, with 7 bases matching TRBD1. V gave up 5 bases and J gave up 0 bases; unmatched junction bases: 4. Germline loops: CDR1 KGHSH, CDR2 LQKENI. CDR3 length: 14 residues. CDR3 loop: CASSVAGGSYEQYF. CDR3 bases: TGTGCCAGCTCAGTCGCAGGGGGCTCCTACGAGCAGTACTTC.

This rearrangement joins TRBV2 to TRBJ1-6; 7 bases are shared with TRBD1. V lost 5 bases to trimming and J lost 5 bases; unmatched junction nucleotides: 6. CDR3 size: 15 residues. The germline V gene has CDR1 SNHLY and CDR2 FYNNEI. The CDR3 DNA reads TGTGCCAGCAGTCGACAGGGTGGAGATAATTCACCCCTCCACTTT. As protein: CASSRQGGDNSPLHF.

This clone was observed once. The chain combines TRBV29-1 with TRBJ1-1; 7 bases align to TRBD1. The J segment lost 1 base and the V segment lost 7 bases, leaving 9 bases of the junction unmatched. The CDR3 spans 14 residues. The germline CDR1 and CDR2 sequences are SQVTM and ANQGSEA. The CDR3 protein is CSAKQGLTNTEAFF. CDR3 sequence (DNA): TGCAGCGCGAAACAGGGGCTCACGAACACTGAAGCTTTCTTT.

The rearrangement links TRBV7-2 to TRBJ1-2, with 7 bases matching TRBD1. The CDR3 length is 14 residues. Germline-derived CDR1 and CDR2 are SGHTA and FQGNSA. After removal of 5 bases from V and 1 base from J, the junction contained 4 bases not matched to a gene. The CDR3 DNA is TGTGCCAGCAGCCTAGGGACAGATAACTATGGCTACACCTTC. This gives the protein CASSLGTDNYGYTF.

This chain joins TRBV9 and TRBJ2-1, with D tentatively TRBD2 (5 bases). CDR3 length: 17 amino acids. Germline-derived CDR1 and CDR2 are SGDLS and YYNGEE. Trimming removed 1 base at V and 0 bases at J, with 14 bases between. This CDR3 is CASSVRGKRSSYNEQFF. Written as DNA, the CDR3 is TGTGCCAGCAGCGTACGGGGAAAAAGGAGCTCCTACAATGAGCAGTTCTTC.

The gene calls are TRBV19 and TRBJ1-2; TRBD1 aligns across 7 bases. Germline CDR1 is LNHDA and CDR2 is SQIVND (reference sequence). V lost 5 bases, J lost 4 bases, and 7 bases stayed unmatched. The CDR3 extends over 14 amino acids. The CDR3 DNA is TGTGCCAGTAGTCCGGACAGGACCTTCTATGGCTACACCTTC. Residues: CASSPDRTFYGYTF.

V usage is TRBV12-3 or TRBV12-4 and J usage is TRBJ1-1; no reliable D call. The CDR3 is 13 residues long. V gave up 2 bases and J gave up 3 bases, with 7 bases separating them. The CDR3 bases are TGTGCCAGCAGTTTACGAGTTGACACTGAAGCTTTCTTT. Translating gives CASSLRVDTEAFF.

The V and J genes are TRBV2 and TRBJ1-1; D may be TRBD1 (6 bases). The CDR3 has 13 amino acids. Trimming took 5 bases from V and 7 from J, leaving 14 bases between them. From germline, CDR1 is SNHLY and CDR2 FYNNEI. CDR3 residues: CASSLNRDNEAFF. In DNA form, the CDR3 reads TGTGCCAGCAGTCTTAACCGGGACAATGAAGCTTTCTTT.

This clone was detected only a few times. The genes are TRBV11-2 and TRBJ1-3; possibly TRBD1 for D (5 bases). Looked up from germline, CDR1 is SGHAT and CDR2 is FQNNGV. V lost 4 bases and J lost 0, with 16 bases in between. The CDR3 runs to 17 residues. This chain's CDR3 is CASSSPTASSSGNTIYF. The CDR3 coding sequence is TGTGCCAGCAGCTCCCCGACAGCCTCCTCCTCTGGAAACACCATATATTTT.

This sequence joins TRBV6-5 and TRBJ1-1; a possible D gene is TRBD1 (5 bases). From germline, CDR1 is MNHEY and CDR2 SVGAGI. The CDR3 runs 15 residues. Trimming removed 7 bases from V and 6 bases from J, with 21 bases in between. DNA for the CDR3: TGTGCCAGCACCGAAGGGAGGGCCGGGGCGCCTGAAGCTTTCTTT. As protein: CASTEGRAGAPEAFF.

The sample holds one count of this clone. The chain couples TRBV7-2 to TRBJ1-4, with a tentative D call TRBD1 (6 bases). CDR1 is SGHTA, CDR2 FQGNSA, per germline. The CDR3 has 16 amino acids. Trimming removed 1 base from V and 3 bases from J, with 12 bases in between. The chain's CDR3 is CASSLDLRTANEKLFF. In DNA, the CDR3 is TGTGCCAGCAGCTTAGACCTAAGGACAGCTAATGAAAAACTGTTTTTT.

The V call is TRBV6-2 or TRBV6-3, the J call TRBJ2-3; 7 nucleotides match TRBD2. The CDR3 loop spans 14 amino acids. Losses at the gene ends were 6 bases for V and 5 bases for J; bases not matched to a gene: 8. Germline CDR1 is MNHEY and CDR2 is SVGEGT. The CDR3 loop is CASSGRSRRDTQYF. The DNA of the CDR3 is TGTGCCAGCAGCGGGAGGTCCAGGAGAGATACGCAGTATTTT.

The chain joins TRBV12-3 or TRBV12-4 to TRBJ2-3; no clear D gene. CDR3 length: 11 residues. Trimming left V 4 bases short and J 3 bases short, with 2 bases between. CDR3 nucleotide sequence: TGTGCCAGCAGTTCTACAGATACGCAGTATTTT. This translates into CASSSTDTQYF.

CDR3 DNA: TGTGCCAGCAGCTCCCGACAGGGGAGCTCCTACAATGAGCAGTTCTTC. It yields the protein CASSSRQGSSYNEQFF. The V call is TRBV7-2, the J call TRBJ2-1; 8 bases map to TRBD1. Germline values: CDR1 SGHTA, CDR2 FQGNSA. The CDR3 is 16 residues long. The J segment lost 0 bases and the V segment lost 4 bases, leaving 5 bases of the junction unmatched.

The chain recombines TRBV6-5 with TRBJ1-2, with 8 bases fitting TRBD1. The V gene's germline CDR1 is MNHEY and CDR2 SVGAGI. The CDR3 length is 16 residues. With V trimmed by 0 bases and J by 4 bases, 7 bases remained unmatched. The CDR3 spells CASSYSRQGATYGYTF. CDR3 DNA sequence: TGTGCCAGCAGTTACTCCCGCCAGGGGGCAACCTATGGCTACACCTTC.

This clone was seen once. V is TRBV7-2 and J is TRBJ1-3; D gene unclear. This CDR3 is built from 15 residues. V lost 4 bases and J lost 0, with 10 bases in between. Germline CDR1 is SGHTA and CDR2 is FQGNSA. The CDR3 protein is CASSSQRGSGNTIYF. Written as DNA, the CDR3 is TGTGCCAGCAGCTCGCAGAGAGGCTCTGGAAACACCATATATTTT.

The genes are TRBV7-9 and TRBJ2-7, with TRBD2 matching over 9 bases. V lost 4 bases and J lost 0; bases outside the gene matches: 4. Germline V CDR1 and CDR2: SEHNR, FQNEAQ (reference sequence). The CDR3 runs 15 residues. The CDR3 DNA reads TGTGCCAGCAGCTCATCTAGCGGGAACTCCTACGAGCAGTACTTC. Its protein product is CASSSSSGNSYEQYF.

This sequence joins TRBV5-4 and TRBJ1-4, with unresolved D. The CDR3 sequence is 15 residues long. Per germline, CDR1 SGHNT and CDR2 YYREEE (reference sequence). V was shortened by 0 bases and J by 3 bases, with 9 bases between the two germline ends. CDR3: CASSLEMESNEKLFF. CDR3 sequence (DNA): TGTGCCAGCAGCTTGGAAATGGAGTCTAATGAAAAACTGTTTTTT.

This chain uses TRBV14 with TRBJ2-7; TRBD2 matches 7 bases. This CDR3 is built from 14 residues. V was clipped by 4 bases and J by 3 bases; unmatched bases: 6. Germline lookup yields CDR1 SGHDN and CDR2 FVKESK. The CDR3 sequence is CASSPMGGNYEQYF. Written as DNA, the CDR3 is TGTGCCAGCAGCCCGATGGGGGGGAACTACGAGCAGTACTTC.

The chain carries TRBV5-6 and TRBJ1-2; D may be TRBD1 (5 bases). CDR1 SGHDT and CDR2 YYEEEE come from the germline V gene. V was clipped by 2 bases and J by 12 bases, with 23 bases between them. The CDR3 consists of 15 residues. The DNA of the CDR3 is TGTGCCAGCAGCTTTTCCGTACTCGGAGGGGTATCTGACACCTTC. It is translated as CASSFSVLGGVSDTF.

The table lists this clone with a count of one. The V and J genes are TRBV29-1 and TRBJ2-7; TRBD2 is a possible D gene (7 bases). This CDR3 has 13 residues. CDR1 is SQVTM and CDR2 is ANQGSEA in the germline V gene. Deletions cut 6 bases from V and 2 bases from J, with 14 bases between. Here the CDR3 reads CSVRRGGPYEQYF. The CDR3 DNA reads as TGCAGCGTAAGGAGGGGGGGACCCTACGAGCAGTACTTC.

V usage is TRBV7-2 and J usage is TRBJ1-1; D may be TRBD1 (5 bases). The CDR3 is made up of 13 amino acids. The V gene lost 5 bases and the J gene lost 0 bases, with 7 bases spanning the gap. The germline V gene has CDR1 SGHTA and CDR2 FQGNSA. This chain's CDR3 is CASSAGLNTEAFF. The CDR3 nucleotides are TGTGCCAGCAGCGCGGGGCTGAACACTGAAGCTTTCTTT.

The chain recombines TRBV18 with TRBJ2-3, with unresolved D. The germline CDR1 and CDR2 sequences are KGHSH and LQKENI. Trimming cost V 6 bases and J 0 bases, with 13 bases left between them. This CDR3 comprises 15 residues. CDR3 in DNA: TGTGCCAGCTCTCCTAAAATATCTAGCACAGATACGCAGTATTTT. Translating gives CASSPKISSTDTQYF.

The chain combines TRBV7-9 with TRBJ2-2; 8 bases match TRBD2. CDR3 size: 15 residues. Germline V gene sequence: CDR1 SEHNR, CDR2 FQNEAQ (reference sequence). The trim removed 3 bases at V and 5 bases at J, leaving 5 bases unmatched. The DNA of the CDR3 is TGTGCCAGCAGCTTTTGGCGGGAGGCAACCGGGGAGCTGTTTTTT. This gives the protein CASSFWREATGELFF.

The sample holds a few counts of this clone. The chain has TRBV6-5 and TRBJ1-2, with D perhaps TRBD1 (6 bases). The CDR3 runs 13 residues. Per germline, CDR1 MNHEY and CDR2 SVGAGI. V lost 6 bases and J 8 bases, leaving 16 bases between the germline ends. The CDR3 region is CASSPPGVGGYTF. DNA of the CDR3: TGTGCCAGCAGCCCCCCAGGGGTAGGAGGCTACACCTTC.

The chain uses TRBV4-3 and TRBJ2-4, with D hard to call. This CDR3 has 15 residues. Trimming took 0 bases from V and 6 from J, leaving 12 bases between them. Germline CDR1 and CDR2: LGHNA and YSLEER. The CDR3 spells CASSQDGNRLNIQYF. The CDR3 DNA sequence: TGCGCCAGCAGCCAAGATGGTAACAGATTAAACATTCAGTACTTC.

The V call is TRBV2, the J call TRBJ2-7; 9 bases line up with TRBD2. The CDR3 runs to 16 residues. V shed 2 bases and J 6 bases; nucleotides not matched to a gene: 11. Germline values: CDR1 SNHLY, CDR2 FYNNEI. The CDR3 DNA is TGTGCCAGCAGTGAACGGGGTAGCGGGAGTCGATTCGAGCAGTACTTC. Translating it yields CASSERGSGSRFEQYF.